Here is one T cell receptor (beta chain) with its context. Its matching antigen is unknown. This specimen comes from a study of blood T cells in healthy people across ages. Study results and caveats: More naive CD4+ cells and higher diversity were found in long-lived than in aged donors.

The use of a sample-barcoded 5' primer and a J-beta primer mix characterized a second PCR of roughly 6 to 12 cycles. TCRdb redid the calling of the 5' RACE reads with MiXCR, one entry per CDR3 protein. The sample includes under 800,000 distinct CDR3 sequences, around 21% seen only once; the top ten take around 3.4%. Trimming removed 6 bases from V and 6 bases from J, with 20 bases in between. The CDR3 loop spans 15 amino acids. Germline V gene sequence: CDR1 LGHDT, CDR2 YNNKEL (reference sequence). Donors were healthy Caucasian individuals from Russia aged roughly 6 to 95. Per-sample yields of isolated PBMCs were at least 6 million.

Input material: blood. The receptor was isolated from a man between 70 and 80 years old in good health. The V and J genes are TRBV3-1 and TRBJ1-1; D is unresolved. The CDR3 region has the DNA TGTGCCAGCAGACCCTACGAGGCGCGTGAGGCTGAAGCTTTCTTT. It yields the protein CASRPYEAREAEAFF.